The T cell receptor beta chain under discussion was sequenced for a study of T cell repertoires in cytomegalovirus infection (dated by TCRdb to between 2019 and 2020). For the wider study: Alongside well-studied HLA-B-restricted epitopes, the peptide stimulations were aimed at recently identified HLA-C-restricted CMV epitopes, whose presentation resists viral immunomodulation. The HLA type of each donor mattered for the analysis, because public TCR beta signatures pointed to carriage of CMV infection along with the matching HLA type.

The intended sense of this specimen's treatment or condition label: in vitro stimulation with specific CMV peptide epitopes to enrich CMV-specific T cells. Including the terminal cysteine and phenylalanine, the CDR3 comprises 14 residues. Only the CDR3 part of the read is kept: 42 bases, read in frame from the first base. According to the germline V gene (reference sequence), CDR1 reads MNHEY and CDR2 reads SMNVEV. V gives up 6 bases and J gives up 5 bases, and the segment between their germline ends measures 17 bases. Points on this clonotype: The clone's antigen remains unknown. Per-base qualities were not stored, and no clone one base away is much larger.

Sequencing instrument: Illumina HiSeq 1500. TCRdb took the public reads, trimmed them with fastp at Q25, ran MiXCR for clone calling and kept in-frame beta chains. Here each entry gathers all rows of one CDR3 protein and keeps the most common genes and DNA. A total of hundreds of thousands of distinct CDR3 sequences appear in this sample, 33% of them only once. The top ten constitute 15% to 20% of the sample. Summary of the overall study and its limitations: In the ex vivo response, HLA-C-restricted CMV-specific TCR beta clonotypes were dominant, and in two of eight donors the single most frequent clonotype came from this HLA-C-restricted group. In both this cohort and an independent cohort of 350 or so donors, the cumulative frequency of public TCR beta family members distinguished carriers of CMV infection plus the relevant HLA type.

Sequenced here: cultured PBMCs, sampled from culture after CMV antigen stimulation. The chain couples TRBV27 to TRBJ2-7; TRBD2 is a weak D gene call, 6 bases matching. The receptor comes from a human donor in good health (CMV status not recorded). Some clones in this sample may be carry-over from other donors' samples. In nucleotide form, the sequence is TGTGCCAGCAGCCGGGGGTTGAGTTCCCACGAGCAGTACTTC. It is translated as CASSRGLSSHEQYF.